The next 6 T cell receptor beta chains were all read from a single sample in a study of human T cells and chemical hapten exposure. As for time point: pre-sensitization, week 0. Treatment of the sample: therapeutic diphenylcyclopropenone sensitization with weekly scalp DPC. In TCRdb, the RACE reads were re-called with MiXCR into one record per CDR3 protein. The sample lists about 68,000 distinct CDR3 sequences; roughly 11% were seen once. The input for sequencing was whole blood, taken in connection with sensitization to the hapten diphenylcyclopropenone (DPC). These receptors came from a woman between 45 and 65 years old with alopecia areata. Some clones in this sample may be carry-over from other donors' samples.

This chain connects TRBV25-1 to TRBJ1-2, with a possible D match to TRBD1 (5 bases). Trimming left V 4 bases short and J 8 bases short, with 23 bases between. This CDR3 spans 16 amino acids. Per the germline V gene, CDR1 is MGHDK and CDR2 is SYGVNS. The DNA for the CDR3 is TGTGCCAGCAGTGGTCCAGGGCGCGGGGGGTATGACGGCTACACCTTC. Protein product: CASSGPGRGGYDGYTF.

CDR3 in amino acids: CASSRRDSSTEAFF. CDR3 DNA sequence: TGTGCCAGCAGCCGACGGGACTCAAGCACTGAAGCTTTCTTT. The genes are TRBV7-6 and TRBJ1-1, with TRBD1 as a possible D gene (5 bases). Deletions cut 5 bases from V and 4 bases from J, with 14 bases between. The CDR3 consists of 14 residues. Germline loops: CDR1 SGHVS, CDR2 FNYEAQ.

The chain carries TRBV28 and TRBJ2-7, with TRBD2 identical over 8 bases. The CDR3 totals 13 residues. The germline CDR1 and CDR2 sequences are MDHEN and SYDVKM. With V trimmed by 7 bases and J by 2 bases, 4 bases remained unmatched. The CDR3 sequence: CASTPGLAYEQYF. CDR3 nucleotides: TGTGCCAGCACTCCGGGACTAGCCTACGAGCAGTACTTC.

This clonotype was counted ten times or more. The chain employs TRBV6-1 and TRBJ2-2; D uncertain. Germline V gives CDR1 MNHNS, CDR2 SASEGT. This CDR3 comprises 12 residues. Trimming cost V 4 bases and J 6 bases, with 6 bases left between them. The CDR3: CASSVPPGELFF. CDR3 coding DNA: TGTGCCAGCAGTGTACCTCCCGGGGAGCTGTTTTTT.

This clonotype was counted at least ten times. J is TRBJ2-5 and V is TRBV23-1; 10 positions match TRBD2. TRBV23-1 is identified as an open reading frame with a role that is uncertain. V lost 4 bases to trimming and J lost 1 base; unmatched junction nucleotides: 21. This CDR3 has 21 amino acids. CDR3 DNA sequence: TGCGCCAGCAGTCCCGCTCGGTCCCTGTCAACTAGCGGGGCAGCCCAAGAGACCCAGTACTTC. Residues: CASSPARSLSTSGAAQETQYF.

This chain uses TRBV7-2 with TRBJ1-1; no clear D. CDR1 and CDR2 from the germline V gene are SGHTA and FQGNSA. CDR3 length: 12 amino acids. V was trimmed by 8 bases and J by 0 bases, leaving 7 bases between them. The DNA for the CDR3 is TGTGCCAGCGACAAGGTGAACACTGAAGCTTTCTTT. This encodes CASDKVNTEAFF.